These 23 T cell receptor beta chains share one sample of origin, sequenced in a study of T cell repertoires in cytomegalovirus infection (dated by TCRdb to 2018 to 2020). The instrument given in TCRdb is Illumina HiSeq 1500. TCRdb cleaned the public reads at Q25 with fastp, built clones with MiXCR and kept in-frame beta chains. Duplicate CDR3 protein sequences are folded into a single record with the most common DNA and genes. The sample includes roughly 320,000 distinct CDR3 sequences, with roughly a tenth observed a single time. Approximately 2.3% of the sample comes from the top ten. The sample consisted of PBMCs. The receptors here all came from a human donor in good health (CMV status not recorded). Some clones in this sample may be carry-over from other donors' samples.

This clonotype was counted only a few times. The chain links TRBV14 to TRBJ2-5, with D uncertain. Germline loops: CDR1 SGHDN, CDR2 FVKESK. Trimming stripped 1 base from V and 0 bases from J, with 6 bases between. The CDR3 has 14 residues. CDR3 sequence: CASSQVRYQETQYF. DNA of the CDR3: TGTGCCAGCAGCCAAGTGAGGTACCAAGAGACCCAGTACTTC.

This clonotype was seen ten or more times. This sequence joins TRBV6-1 and TRBJ1-4, with a tentative D call TRBD1 (6 bases). The CDR3 extends over 15 amino acids. Germline-derived CDR1 and CDR2 are MNHNS and SASEGT. With 4 bases removed from V and 15 bases from J, the gap between germline ends came to 24 bases. CDR3 protein: CASSVMTGPRAEVFF. For the CDR3, the DNA is TGTGCCAGCAGTGTTATGACAGGACCCCGGGCGGAGGTGTTTTTT.

This clonotype was counted only a few times. The chain combines TRBV11-2 with TRBJ2-7; TRBD1 is a possible D gene (6 bases). Per germline, CDR1 SGHAT and CDR2 FQNNGV. V lost 1 base and J lost 6, with 22 bases in between. This CDR3 has 17 amino acids. The DNA of the CDR3 is TGTGCCAGCAGCTTAGCACCCGCGCCGACTCCCAGGGGCGAGCAGTACTTC. Translation gives CASSLAPAPTPRGEQYF. Full variable domain (outside the CDR3, taken from reference TRBV11-2 and TRBJ2-7): EAGVAQSPRYKIIEKRQSVAFWCNPISGHATLYWYQQILGQGPKLLIQFQNNGVVDDSQLPKDRFSAERLKGVDSTLKIQPAKLEDSAVYLCASSLAPAPTPRGEQYFGPGTRLTVT.

Only a few counts were recorded for this clonotype. The V call is TRBV2, the J call TRBJ2-5; 9 nucleotides agree with TRBD1. The germline V gene encodes CDR1 SNHLY and CDR2 FYNNEI. The CDR3 extends over 16 amino acids. V was pared by 3 bases and J by 5 bases, with 10 bases of the junction left unmatched. The CDR3 sequence: CASSDLRDRVGETQYF. CDR3 DNA: TGTGCCAGCAGTGACCTCCGGGACAGGGTCGGCGAGACCCAGTACTTC.

In this sample, this clonotype turned up many times. V is TRBV20-1 and J is TRBJ1-6; D is uncertain. Germline assignment: CDR1 DFQATT and CDR2 SNEGSKA (reference sequence). V was cut by 0 bases and J by 7 bases, with 13 bases left in between. The CDR3 loop spans 15 amino acids. The CDR3 reads CSARDWVAGNSPLHF. As DNA, the CDR3 is TGCAGTGCTAGAGATTGGGTGGCGGGGAATTCACCCCTCCACTTT.

This clonotype was detected a few times. J is TRBJ1-1 and V is TRBV5-6; D is unresolved. The CDR3 spans 12 residues. Trimming removed 0 bases at V and 3 bases at J, with 3 bases between. Germline V CDR1 and CDR2: SGHDT, YYEEEE. DNA of the CDR3: TGTGCCAGCAGCTTGGAATACACTGAAGCTTTCTTT. It is translated as CASSLEYTEAFF. Complete variable domain (other parts from reference TRBV5-6 and TRBJ1-1): DAGVTQSPTHLIKTRGQQVTLRCSPKSGHDTVSWYQQALGQGPQFIFQYYEEEERQRGNFPDRFSGHQFPNYSSELNVNALLLGDSALYLCASSLEYTEAFFGQGTRLTVV.

Many counts were recorded for this clonotype. This chain links TRBV12-3 or TRBV12-4 with TRBJ2-5; D ambiguous. This CDR3 is 14 amino acids long. Trimming removed 3 bases at V and 2 bases at J, with 10 bases between. CDR3 DNA: TGTGCCAGCAGTTTGGCTAACCAACAAGAGACCCAGTACTTC. Its protein product is CASSLANQQETQYF.

This clonotype was seen many times. The chain has TRBV23-1 and TRBJ1-6; 8 bases are a match to TRBD1. TRBV23-1 is an open reading frame, and its role is uncertain. After removal of 6 bases from V and 8 bases from J, the junction contained 3 bases not matched to a gene. The CDR3 consists of 13 residues. In nucleotides, the CDR3 is TGCGCCAGCAGCACAGGGGGGGATTCACCCCTCCACTTT. Amino acid sequence: CASSTGGDSPLHF.

This clonotype was picked up a small number of times. The chain combines TRBV20-1 with TRBJ2-5; 12 bases are a match to TRBD2. Germline assignment: CDR1 DFQATT and CDR2 SNEGSKA (reference sequence). V lost 3 bases and J lost 1; bases outside the gene matches: 6. The CDR3 sequence is 16 residues long. In nucleotides, the CDR3 is TGCAGTGCTAGTAGGGCTAGCGGGGGGGTCCAAGAGACCCAGTACTTC. This encodes CSASRASGGVQETQYF.

This clonotype was seen ten or more times. The chain uses TRBV6-5 and TRBJ1-4; no definite D call. V lost 4 bases, J lost 1 base, and 4 bases lay in between. Per germline, CDR1 MNHEY and CDR2 SVGAGI. The CDR3 consists of 13 residues. CDR3 nucleotide sequence: TGTGCCAGCAGTTCGATAACTAATGAAAAACTGTTTTTT. The encoded protein is CASSSITNEKLFF.

This clonotype was picked up many times. The chain is built from TRBV7-9 and TRBJ2-3; D possibly corresponds to TRBD1 (6 bases). This CDR3 region has 14 residues. Per germline, CDR1 SEHNR and CDR2 FQNEAQ (reference sequence). V lost 5 bases and J 2 bases, leaving 11 bases between the germline ends. The CDR3, as DNA: TGTGCCAGCAGCCTACGACAGGACACAGATACGCAGTATTTT. Protein: CASSLRQDTDTQYF.

In regard to this clonotype: This may come from a read error, since a much larger clone is one base off. The chain recombines TRBV6-1 with TRBJ1-2; D remains unclear. Between the trimmed V and J ends, which lost 6 bases and 2 bases, there was a span of 7 bases. The CDR3 loop spans 12 amino acids. Germline V gives CDR1 MNHNS, CDR2 SASEGT. The CDR3 loop reads CASSNNNYGYTF. CDR3 DNA: TGTGCCAGCAGCAACAACAACTATGGCTACACCTTC.

Many counts were recorded for this clonotype. The chain links TRBV5-1 to TRBJ2-5; D gene uncertain. This CDR3 has 13 residues. Germline CDR1 and CDR2: SGHRS and YFSETQ. V lost 5 bases to trimming and J lost 3 bases, with 11 bases between them. For the CDR3, the DNA is TGCGCCAGCAGAGTAGTACCAGAAGAGACCCAGTACTTC. Its translation: CASRVVPEETQYF.

In this sample, this clonotype turned up many times. The rearrangement uses TRBV12-3 or TRBV12-4 and TRBJ2-1; TRBD2 aligns across 7 bases. The CDR3 runs 15 residues. With 7 bases clipped from V and 6 bases from J, the junction kept 12 bases outside the gene matches. The DNA for the CDR3 is TGTGCCAGCAACAATTGGGGGGGATTTGGCAATGAGCAGTTCTTC. As protein: CASNNWGGFGNEQFF.

This clonotype was seen ten or more times. V is TRBV28 and J is TRBJ2-6, with a tentative D call TRBD2 (5 bases). The ends were cut back, 6 bases at V and 8 bases at J, with 17 bases in the middle. The CDR3 is 15 amino acids. Germline CDR1 and CDR2: MDHEN and SYDVKM. DNA of the CDR3: TGTGCCAGCAGGACGCCTGGTCGAGGGTCCAACGTCCTGACTTTC. It codes for CASRTPGRGSNVLTF.

The V call is TRBV27, the J call TRBJ2-2; maybe TRBD2 (6 bases). This CDR3 is built from 15 residues. Trimming shortened V by 5 bases and J by 5 bases, and 15 bases separated the two germline ends. In germline, CDR1 is MNHEY, CDR2 SMNVEV (reference sequence). CDR3 nucleotides: TGTGCCAGCAGTCTCGCGGGACTCCTGACCGGGGAGCTGTTTTTT. It is translated as CASSLAGLLTGELFF.

This sequence joins TRBV15 and TRBJ2-6; 9 bases fit TRBD1. The germline V gene has CDR1 LNHNV and CDR2 YYDKDF (reference sequence). The ends lost 5 bases at V and 0 bases at J; junction bases unmatched: 8. The CDR3 contains 18 residues. In DNA, the CDR3 is TGTGCCACCAGCCAGTGGGGGACAGGGTTCTCTGGGGCCAACGTCCTGACTTTC. Translation gives CATSQWGTGFSGANVLTF.

This clonotype was observed at least ten times. V and J are TRBV5-4 and TRBJ2-5; D might be TRBD1 (5 bases). This CDR3 region has 15 residues. Germline CDR1 reads SGHNT; CDR2 reads YYREEE (reference sequence). The ends were cut back, 4 bases at V and 2 bases at J, with 15 bases in the middle. The CDR3 bases are TGTGCCAGCAGCCTCGACAGAAACCCTCAAGAGACCCAGTACTTC. Translating it yields CASSLDRNPQETQYF.

This clonotype was detected many times. The chain links TRBV4-1 to TRBJ1-6, with D possibly matching TRBD1 (6 bases). The CDR3 contains 16 residues. Trimming took off 5 bases at V and 9 bases at J, with 20 bases between the two ends. CDR1 and CDR2 from the germline V gene are MGHRA and YSYEKL. The CDR3 bases are TGCGCCAGCAGCTACGACCCGGACAGAGATCCTTCACCCCTCCACTTT. This encodes CASSYDPDRDPSPLHF.

The sample holds many counts of this clonotype. The gene calls are TRBV6-5 and TRBJ2-3; D is possibly TRBD1 (6 bases). In germline, CDR1 is MNHEY, CDR2 SVGAGI. V was trimmed by 6 bases and J by 4 bases, leaving 11 bases between them. The CDR3 sequence is 13 residues long. CDR3 coding DNA: TGTGCCAGCAGATCACAGGGAGCAGATACGCAGTATTTT. Encoded protein: CASRSQGADTQYF.

This clonotype was seen ten or more times. CDR3 nucleotide sequence: TGTGCCAGCAGCTTAGTCCCCGTAGAAGCTTTCTTT. Translation gives CASSLVPVEAFF. The gene calls are TRBV7-2 and TRBJ1-1; D ambiguous. V gave up 1 base and J gave up 8 bases, with 8 bases separating them. Per germline, CDR1 SGHTA and CDR2 FQGNSA. The CDR3 runs to 12 residues.

This chain uses TRBV7-2 with TRBJ2-4; D not certain. V lost 2 bases and J 6 bases, leaving 8 bases between the germline ends. From germline, CDR1 is SGHTA and CDR2 FQGNSA. This CDR3 comprises 13 residues. CDR3: CASSLNVGNIQYF. In nucleotides, the CDR3 is TGTGCCAGCAGCTTAAATGTTGGAAACATTCAGTACTTC.

A remark on this clonotype: A much larger clonotype is one base distant, so this may be a read error. This chain joins TRBV29-1 and TRBJ2-1, with TRBD1 matching 7 bases. The CDR3 spans 12 residues. V lost 6 bases to trimming and J lost 6 bases; unmatched junction nucleotides: 5. Germline loops: CDR1 SQVTM, CDR2 ANQGSEA. Here the CDR3 DNA reads TGCAGCGTCAACAGGGGATTCAATGAGCAGTTCTTC. Translated, it gives CSVNRGFNEQFF.